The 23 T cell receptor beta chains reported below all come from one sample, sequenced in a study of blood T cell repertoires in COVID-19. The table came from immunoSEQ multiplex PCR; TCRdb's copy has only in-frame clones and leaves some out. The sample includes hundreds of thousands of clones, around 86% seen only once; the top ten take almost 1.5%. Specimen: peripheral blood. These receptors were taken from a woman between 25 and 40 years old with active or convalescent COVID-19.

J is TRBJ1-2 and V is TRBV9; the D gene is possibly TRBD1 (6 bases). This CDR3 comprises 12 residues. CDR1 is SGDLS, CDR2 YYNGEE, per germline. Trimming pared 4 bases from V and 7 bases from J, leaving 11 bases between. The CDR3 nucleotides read TGTGCCAGCAGCCTATCGACAGGTGGCTACACCTTC. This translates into CASSLSTGGYTF.

CDR3 in amino acids: CASSPGQIFNEKLFF. The CDR3 DNA reads TGTGCCAGTAGTCCGGGACAGATTTTTAATGAAAAACTGTTTTTT. The chain has TRBV19 and TRBJ1-4, with 7 positions matching TRBD1. Per germline, CDR1 LNHDA and CDR2 SQIVND (reference sequence). The CDR3 is 15 amino acids. V dropped 5 bases and J dropped 4; count of bases not matched to a gene: 7. Full variable domain (remainder filled in from reference TRBV19 and TRBJ1-4): DGGITQSPKYLFRKEGQNVTLSCEQNLNHDAMYWYRQDPGQGLRLIYYSQIVNDFQKGDIAEGYSVSREKKESFPLTVTSAQKNPTAFYLCASSPGQIFNEKLFFGSGTQLSVL.

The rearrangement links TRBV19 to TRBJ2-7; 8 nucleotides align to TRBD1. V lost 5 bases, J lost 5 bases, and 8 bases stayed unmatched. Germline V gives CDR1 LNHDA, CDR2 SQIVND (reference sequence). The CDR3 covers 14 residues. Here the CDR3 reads CASSSRTGSHEQYF. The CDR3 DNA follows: TGTGCCAGTAGTTCCCGGACAGGGTCTCACGAGCAGTACTTC. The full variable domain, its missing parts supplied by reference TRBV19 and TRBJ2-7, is DGGITQSPKYLFRKEGQNVTLSCEQNLNHDAMYWYRQDPGQGLRLIYYSQIVNDFQKGDIAEGYSVSREKKESFPLTVTSAQKNPTAFYLCASSSRTGSHEQYFGPGTRLTVT.

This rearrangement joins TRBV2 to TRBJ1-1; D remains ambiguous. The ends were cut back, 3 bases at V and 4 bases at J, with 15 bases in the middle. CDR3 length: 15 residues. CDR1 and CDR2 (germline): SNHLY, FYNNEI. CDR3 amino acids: CASSDRDSFGTEAFF. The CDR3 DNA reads TGTGCCAGCAGTGATCGGGATTCCTTTGGCACTGAAGCTTTCTTT.

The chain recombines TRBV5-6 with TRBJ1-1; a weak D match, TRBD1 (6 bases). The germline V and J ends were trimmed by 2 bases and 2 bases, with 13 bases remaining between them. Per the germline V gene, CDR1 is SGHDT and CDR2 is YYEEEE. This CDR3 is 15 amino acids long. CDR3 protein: CASSFLRTVNTEAFF. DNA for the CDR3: TGTGCCAGCAGCTTCTTGAGGACAGTAAACACTGAAGCTTTCTTT.

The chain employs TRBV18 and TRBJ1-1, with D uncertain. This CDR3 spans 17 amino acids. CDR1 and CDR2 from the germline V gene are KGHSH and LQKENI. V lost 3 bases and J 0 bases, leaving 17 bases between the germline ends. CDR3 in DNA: TGTGCCAGCTCACCGCCAACTTCCGGGAGTATGAACACTGAAGCTTTCTTT. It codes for CASSPPTSGSMNTEAFF.

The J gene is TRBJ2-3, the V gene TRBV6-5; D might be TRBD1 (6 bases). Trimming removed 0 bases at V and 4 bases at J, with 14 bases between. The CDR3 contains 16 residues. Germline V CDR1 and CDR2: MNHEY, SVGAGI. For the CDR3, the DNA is TGTGCCAGCAGTTACTCGTCCAGGGGAGCCTCAGATACGCAGTATTTT. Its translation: CASSYSSRGASDTQYF.

CDR3 DNA: TGTGCCAGCAGTTACATGGCCAGGGGCGCAGGCTATGGCTACACCTTC. Residues: CASSYMARGAGYGYTF. This chain joins TRBV6-5 and TRBJ1-2; tentative D call: TRBD1 (6 bases). V was clipped by 2 bases and J by 4 bases, with 17 bases between them. This CDR3 comprises 16 residues. Germline V CDR1 and CDR2: MNHEY, SVGAGI.

The CDR3 DNA follows: TGTGCCAGCAGCCGATGGGGCATTTCCCCGGACAAAAACATTCAGTACTTC. This encodes CASSRWGISPDKNIQYF. The V gene is TRBV5-6, the J gene TRBJ2-4; maybe TRBD1 (5 bases). The CDR3 extends over 17 amino acids. Germline V CDR1 and CDR2: SGHDT, YYEEEE. V dropped 4 bases and J dropped 3 bases, with 20 bases sitting between them.

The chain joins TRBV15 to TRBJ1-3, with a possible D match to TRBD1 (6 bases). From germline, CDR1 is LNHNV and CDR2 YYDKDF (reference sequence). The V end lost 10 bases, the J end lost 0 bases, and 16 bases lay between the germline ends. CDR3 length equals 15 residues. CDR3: CAIGPGANSGNTIYF. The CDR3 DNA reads TGTGCCATCGGTCCAGGGGCAAACTCTGGAAACACCATATATTTT.

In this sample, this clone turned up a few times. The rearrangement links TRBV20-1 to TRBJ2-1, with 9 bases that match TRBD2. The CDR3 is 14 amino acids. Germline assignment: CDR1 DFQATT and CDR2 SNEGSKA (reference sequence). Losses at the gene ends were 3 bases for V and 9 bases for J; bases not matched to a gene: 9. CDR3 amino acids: CSASLTSGMGEQFF. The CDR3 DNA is TGCAGTGCTAGTCTGACTAGCGGAATGGGTGAGCAGTTCTTC.

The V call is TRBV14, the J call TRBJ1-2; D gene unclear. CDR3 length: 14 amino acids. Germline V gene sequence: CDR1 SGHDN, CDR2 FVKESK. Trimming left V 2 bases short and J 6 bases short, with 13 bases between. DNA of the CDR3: TGTGCCAGCAGCCAAACGGGGTTGAGGGATGGCTACACCTTC. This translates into CASSQTGLRDGYTF.

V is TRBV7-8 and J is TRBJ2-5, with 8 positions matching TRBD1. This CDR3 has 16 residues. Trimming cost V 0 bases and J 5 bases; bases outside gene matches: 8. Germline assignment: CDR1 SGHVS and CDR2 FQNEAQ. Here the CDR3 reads CASSLAQRTGLETQYF. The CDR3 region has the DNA TGTGCCAGCAGCTTAGCGCAAAGGACAGGGCTCGAGACCCAGTACTTC.

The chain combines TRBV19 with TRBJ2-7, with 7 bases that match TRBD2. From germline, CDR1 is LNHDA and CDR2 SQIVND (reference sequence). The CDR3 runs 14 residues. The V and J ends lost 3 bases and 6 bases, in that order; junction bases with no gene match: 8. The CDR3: CASSIDRGGGEQYF. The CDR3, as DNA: TGTGCCAGTAGTATCGACCGCGGCGGGGGCGAGCAGTACTTC.

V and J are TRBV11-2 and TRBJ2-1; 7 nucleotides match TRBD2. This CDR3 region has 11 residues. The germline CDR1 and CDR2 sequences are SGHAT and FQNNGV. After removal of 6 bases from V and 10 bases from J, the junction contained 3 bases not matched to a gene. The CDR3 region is CASRLGREQFF. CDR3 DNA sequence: TGTGCCAGCAGACTCGGGAGGGAGCAGTTCTTC.

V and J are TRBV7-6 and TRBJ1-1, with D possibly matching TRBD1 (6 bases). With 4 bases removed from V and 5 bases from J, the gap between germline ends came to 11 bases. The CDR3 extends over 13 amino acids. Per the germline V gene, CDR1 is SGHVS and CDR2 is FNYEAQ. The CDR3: CASSSLQGTEAFF. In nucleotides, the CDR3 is TGTGCCAGCAGCTCCCTCCAGGGGACTGAAGCTTTCTTT.

CDR3 nucleotide sequence: TGCAGCGCCCTGGGGCAGAACTATGGCTACACCTTC. It yields the protein CSALGQNYGYTF. This rearrangement joins TRBV29-1 to TRBJ1-2; possibly TRBD1 for D (5 bases). The CDR3 runs 12 residues. Trimming removed 7 bases from V and 2 bases from J, with 11 bases in between. Germline CDR1 is SQVTM and CDR2 is ANQGSEA.

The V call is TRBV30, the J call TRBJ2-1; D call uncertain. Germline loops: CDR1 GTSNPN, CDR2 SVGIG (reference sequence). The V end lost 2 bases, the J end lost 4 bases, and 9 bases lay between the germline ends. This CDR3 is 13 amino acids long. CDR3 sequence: CAWSRVSYNEQFF. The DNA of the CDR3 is TGTGCCTGGAGTCGGGTTTCATACAATGAGCAGTTCTTC.

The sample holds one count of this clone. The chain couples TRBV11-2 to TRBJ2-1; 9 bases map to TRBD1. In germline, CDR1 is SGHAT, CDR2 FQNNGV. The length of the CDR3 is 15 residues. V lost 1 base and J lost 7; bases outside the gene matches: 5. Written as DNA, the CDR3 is TGTGCCAGCAGCTTAGGGACAGGGGTCCCAAATGAGCAGTTCTTC. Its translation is CASSLGTGVPNEQFF.

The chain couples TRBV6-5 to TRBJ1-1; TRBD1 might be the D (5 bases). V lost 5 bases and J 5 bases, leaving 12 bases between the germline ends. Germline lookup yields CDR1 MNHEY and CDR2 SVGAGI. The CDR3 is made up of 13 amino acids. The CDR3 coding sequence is TGTGCCAGCAGTACAAAGGGGAGGACTGAAGCTTTCTTT. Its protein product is CASSTKGRTEAFF.

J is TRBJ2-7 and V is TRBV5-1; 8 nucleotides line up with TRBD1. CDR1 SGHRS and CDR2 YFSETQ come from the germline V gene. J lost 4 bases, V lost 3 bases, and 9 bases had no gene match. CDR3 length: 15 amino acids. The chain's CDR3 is CASSSGQGRPYEQYF. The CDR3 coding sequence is TGCGCCAGCAGCTCTGGACAGGGCAGGCCATACGAGCAGTACTTC.

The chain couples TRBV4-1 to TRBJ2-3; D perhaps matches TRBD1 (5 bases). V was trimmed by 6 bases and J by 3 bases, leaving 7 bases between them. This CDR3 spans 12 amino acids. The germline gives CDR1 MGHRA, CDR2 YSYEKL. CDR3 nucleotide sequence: TGCGCCAGCAGTCCAGGGACAGATACGCAGTATTTT. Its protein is CASSPGTDTQYF.

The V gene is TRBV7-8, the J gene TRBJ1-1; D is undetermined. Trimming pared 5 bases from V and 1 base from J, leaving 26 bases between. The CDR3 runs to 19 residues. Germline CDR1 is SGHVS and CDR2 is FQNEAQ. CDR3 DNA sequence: TGTGCCAGCAGCCTCTTAGAAGCGGGGTTGGCACATGGGAACACTGAAGCTTTCTTT. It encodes CASSLLEAGLAHGNTEAFF.